A single sample gave rise to the 2 T cell receptor beta chains below, sequenced in a study of CD8+ T cells in alopecia areata (dated by TCRdb to between 2018 and 2020). Per the publication, the time point label means: around 4 weeks on oral tofacitinib. The treatment or condition label on this specimen signifies: oral pan-JAK inhibitor, 5-10 mg twice daily. Library prep was done by the immunoSEQ multiplex PCR assay. RNA was extracted from all samples and reverse transcribed into cDNA as template for TCR sequencing. As stored in TCRdb, this immuneACCESS dataset retains in-frame rearrangements with V and J assigned. A fraction of the clones does not appear; measured against another copy, unresolved V genes explain less than half of the discrepancy, and the remainder lacks a known reason. A total of some 99,000 clones appear in this sample, around 55% of them only once. The ten largest account for 15% to 17% of the sample.

The source material was CD8+ T cells sorted from blood, sampled at week 4, from a patient treated with tofacitinib. The receptors derive from a human donor with alopecia areata.

This clone rates as medium-sized. This rearrangement joins TRBV7-2 to TRBJ2-4; D may be TRBD2 (5 bases). Trimming shortened V by 2 bases and J by 0 bases, and 11 bases separated the two germline ends. The CDR3 runs to 16 residues. From germline, CDR1 is SGHTA and CDR2 FQGNSA. CDR3 in DNA: TGTGCCAGCAGCTTAAAGTCCGGGATAGCCAAAAACATTCAGTACTTC. As protein: CASSLKSGIAKNIQYF.

The chain joins TRBV30 to TRBJ2-7; 9 bases line up with TRBD1. J gave up 4 bases and V 5 bases, and 6 bases lay outside the gene matches. Per germline, CDR1 GTSNPN and CDR2 SVGIG (reference sequence). The CDR3 covers 13 residues. CDR3 residues: CAWATGGGYEQYF. CDR3 in DNA: TGTGCCTGGGCTACAGGGGGCGGGTACGAGCAGTACTTC.